This T cell receptor (beta chain) is drawn from a study of OX40 agonist ivuxolimab in advanced cancers. Study-level results: Researchers did not determine the expanded peripheral T cells' antigen specificity. Doses of 0.1 to 3.0 mg/kg were accompanied by clonal expansion of CD4+ and CD8+ blood T cells by week 6.

Clones were sequenced by immunoSEQ multiplex PCR, and TCRdb holds only the in-frame ones, with some missing. The sample consists of about 90,000 clones, about 90% of them appearing once. This CDR3 is built from 12 residues. Individuals having autoimmune disease history or systemic immunosuppression were not enrolled. Concerning this clone: The target antigen is unknown.

This receptor was obtained from an adult with an advanced solid tumor such as melanoma, head and neck, liver or kidney cancer. This specimen consisted of CD4+ or CD8+ T cells sorted from blood, obtained in a trial of the OX40 agonist ivuxolimab. The chain employs TRBV21-1 and TRBJ1-4. TRBV21-1 is termed a pseudogene. The CDR3 coding sequence is TGTGCCAGCAGGGCCTATAATGAAAAACTGTTTTTT. Amino acid sequence: CASRAYNEKLFF.